This T cell receptor (beta chain) was sequenced for a study of cytomegalovirus exposure and HLA in healthy donors. Overall study: The same platform used for the 666 first-cohort repertoires was also used for the 120 validation repertoires, as a later analysis reported. The study's findings and limits: The tendency of first-cohort TCR clusters to co-occur in the 90 to 150 validation repertoires was the finding of a later analysis.

In germline, CDR1 is SGHRS, CDR2 YFSETQ. The CDR3 spans 15 residues. Germline trimming cut 4 bases from V and 6 bases from J; bases unmatched to any gene: 9. Method: immunoSEQ multiplex PCR; TCRdb's copy keeps in-frame clones and lacks some. Of fewer than 150,000 clones in the sample, about 80% are singletons; the top ten hold around 27%. Comment on this clone: Its antigen is not known.

The rearrangement joins TRBV5-1 to TRBJ1-4, with 7 bases that match TRBD1. What was sequenced was PBMCs. The receptor was isolated from a man in his thirties or forties in good health and CMV-seropositive. The CDR3 sequence: CASSEQGPRDEKLFF. The DNA of the CDR3 is TGCGCCAGCAGCGAACAGGGGCCTCGGGATGAAAAACTGTTTTTT.